The 14 T cell receptor beta chains in this list originate from one sample, sequenced in a study of blood T cell repertoires in COVID-19. The table came from immunoSEQ multiplex PCR; TCRdb's copy has only in-frame clones and leaves some out. The table includes roughly 56,000 clones, about nine tenths detected once. Sequenced: peripheral blood. These receptors all come from a man in his forties or fifties with active COVID-19.

The chain combines TRBV11-3 with TRBJ2-5; D unresolved. V was trimmed by 0 bases and J by 0 bases, leaving 5 bases between them. The CDR3 sequence is 14 residues long. Germline CDR1 is SGHNT and CDR2 is YENEEA. The CDR3 DNA reads as TGTGCCAGCAGCTTAGATAGCTACCAAGAGACCCAGTACTTC. Encoded protein: CASSLDSYQETQYF.

The chain is built from TRBV7-2 and TRBJ2-2; tentatively, D is TRBD1 (5 bases). With 2 bases removed from V and 6 bases from J, the gap between germline ends came to 13 bases. Germline lookup yields CDR1 SGHTA and CDR2 FQGNSA. This CDR3 has 15 residues. CDR3 loop: CASSLNRIGAGELFF. CDR3 coding DNA: TGTGCCAGCAGCTTAAACAGGATCGGTGCCGGGGAGCTGTTTTTT.

The chain carries TRBV14 and TRBJ2-5; no definite D call. CDR3 length equals 12 residues. Trimming took off 9 bases at V and 0 bases at J, with 8 bases between the two ends. Looked up from germline, CDR1 is SGHDN and CDR2 is FVKESK. The CDR3 DNA is TGTGCCAGTAGTATGTACCAAGAGACCCAGTACTTC. It is translated as CASSMYQETQYF.

This clone has a single count. This chain links TRBV4-2 with TRBJ1-5; 9 nucleotides align to TRBD1. The CDR3 spans 16 residues. The J segment lost 2 bases and the V segment lost 0 bases, leaving 2 bases of the junction unmatched. Germline V gene lookup returns CDR1 LGHNA and CDR2 YNFKEQ. The CDR3 reads CASSQDWDRGNQPQHF. CDR3 in DNA: TGTGCCAGCAGCCAAGATTGGGACAGGGGCAATCAGCCCCAGCATTTT.

This sequence joins TRBV29-1 and TRBJ1-1; D perhaps matches TRBD1 (5 bases). The V gene's germline CDR1 is SQVTM and CDR2 ANQGSEA. The length of the CDR3 is 12 residues. V lost 7 bases and J lost 4, with 13 bases in between. This CDR3 reads CSAGHSPTEAFF. CDR3 nucleotide sequence: TGCAGCGCTGGACATTCTCCCACTGAAGCTTTCTTT.

The genes are TRBV4-2 and TRBJ2-4; a possible D gene is TRBD2 (6 bases). V lost 0 bases and J 2 bases, leaving 11 bases between the germline ends. Germline lookup yields CDR1 LGHNA and CDR2 YNFKEQ. This CDR3 is 16 amino acids long. For the CDR3, the DNA is TGTGCCAGCAGCCAAGATTGGAGGGGACCCAAAAACATTCAGTACTTC. It codes for CASSQDWRGPKNIQYF.

The CDR3 region has the DNA TGTGCCAGCAGCTTGGTCGCGGGGGTGGGAGGGTCACCCCTCCACTTT. Its translation: CASSLVAGVGGSPLHF. The rearrangement links TRBV5-4 to TRBJ1-6; a possible D gene is TRBD1 (5 bases). V shed 0 bases and J shed 10 bases, with 17 bases lying between them. In germline, CDR1 is SGHNT, CDR2 YYREEE (reference sequence). The CDR3 has 16 amino acids.

V gene TRBV11-2 combines with J gene TRBJ2-5; 7 bases align to TRBD1. V gave up 0 bases and J gave up 2 bases; unmatched junction bases: 6. From germline, CDR1 is SGHAT and CDR2 FQNNGV. This CDR3 region has 16 residues. In DNA, the CDR3 is TGTGCCAGCAGCTTAGATCCGGGACAGATACAAGAGACCCAGTACTTC. Translating gives CASSLDPGQIQETQYF.

This chain connects TRBV11-2 to TRBJ2-2; D not resolved. CDR1 and CDR2 (germline): SGHAT, FQNNGV. The CDR3 sequence is 15 residues long. Trimming pared 0 bases from V and 5 bases from J, leaving 10 bases between. The CDR3, as DNA: TGTGCCAGCAGCTTAGATGGTAGCCGGACCGGGGAGCTGTTTTTT. Translated: CASSLDGSRTGELFF.

This chain joins TRBV5-1 and TRBJ2-1; 8 nucleotides align to TRBD1. V dropped 0 bases and J dropped 8; count of bases not matched to a gene: 7. The CDR3 spans 15 residues. CDR1 SGHRS and CDR2 YFSETQ come from the germline V gene. The CDR3 bases are TGCGCCAGCAGCTTGGCCTTAGGACAGGGAGATGAGCAGTTCTTC. Translating gives CASSLALGQGDEQFF.

The V and J genes are TRBV5-6 and TRBJ1-2; D gene ambiguous. From germline, CDR1 is SGHDT and CDR2 YYEEEE. The CDR3 is 12 residues long. V gave up 4 bases and J gave up 8 bases, with 12 bases separating them. The CDR3 sequence: CASSPRVRGYTF. For the CDR3, the DNA is TGTGCCAGCAGCCCGAGGGTAAGGGGCTACACCTTC.

This sequence joins TRBV30 and TRBJ2-1; 8 bases match TRBD1. Trimming cost V 5 bases and J 2 bases; bases outside gene matches: 2. There are 13 residues in the CDR3. Per the germline V gene, CDR1 is GTSNPN and CDR2 is SVGIG (reference sequence). As DNA, the CDR3 is TGTGCCTGGGGGACAGGCGCCTACAATGAGCAGTTCTTC. Translation: CAWGTGAYNEQFF.

This clone came up once. The rearrangement joins TRBV27 to TRBJ1-1, with 7 bases aligning to TRBD1. CDR1 MNHEY and CDR2 SMNVEV come from the germline V gene (reference sequence). With V trimmed by 7 bases and J by 3 bases, 5 bases remained unmatched. CDR3 length: 13 residues. The CDR3 DNA reads TGTGCCAGCACAGGGGGTCCGTACACTGAAGCTTTCTTT. Protein: CASTGGPYTEAFF.

The chain couples TRBV2 to TRBJ1-2, with TRBD1 matching over 8 bases. Germline V gene sequence: CDR1 SNHLY, CDR2 FYNNEI. CDR3 length: 13 residues. Trimming cost V 8 bases and J 5 bases; bases outside gene matches: 7. The CDR3 coding sequence is TGTGCCAGCGGGACAGGAAAGATTTATGGCTACACCTTC. The encoded protein is CASGTGKIYGYTF.